Below, 6 T cell receptor beta chains from the same sample are listed, as sequenced in a study of blood T cell repertoires in COVID-19. The method was immunoSEQ multiplex PCR; TCRdb's version includes in-frame clones alone and lacks a portion of them. The table includes about 280,000 clones, 75% to 90% detected once. Material: PBMCs or T cells enriched from blood (not recorded which). Source of these receptors: a woman aged 45-65 years who had recovered from COVID-19.

V is TRBV28 and J is TRBJ2-7, with 13 positions matching TRBD2. The CDR3 covers 14 residues. Losses at the gene ends were 8 bases for V and 9 bases for J; bases not matched to a gene: 10. The germline V gene encodes CDR1 MDHEN and CDR2 SYDVKM. CDR3 residues: CASQSGTSGVLQYF. The CDR3 DNA reads as TGTGCCAGCCAGTCCGGGACTAGCGGGGTCCTGCAGTACTTC.

The chain links TRBV5-1 to TRBJ2-7; the match to TRBD1 covers 8 bases. The CDR3 extends over 14 amino acids. Germline V gene lookup returns CDR1 SGHRS and CDR2 YFSETQ. V trimming: 2 bases; J trimming: 2 bases; junction bases outside the gene matches: 3. The CDR3 here is CASSFQDRAYEQYF. The CDR3 region has the DNA TGCGCCAGCAGCTTCCAGGACAGGGCCTACGAGCAGTACTTC.

The chain employs TRBV7-2 and TRBJ1-1, with D maybe TRBD1 (5 bases). The CDR3 runs to 15 residues. Deletions cut 8 bases from V and 4 bases from J, with 20 bases between. Germline CDR1 reads SGHTA; CDR2 reads FQGNSA. CDR3 loop: CASAGIVGTGTEAFF. The CDR3 DNA reads TGTGCCAGCGCCGGAATCGTGGGAACAGGCACTGAAGCTTTCTTT.

The sample holds one count of this clone. The V call is TRBV7-9, the J call TRBJ1-1; 7 bases are shared with TRBD1. V lost 4 bases and J lost 4; bases outside the gene matches: 6. Per the germline V gene, CDR1 is SEHNR and CDR2 is FQNEAQ (reference sequence). The CDR3 is 14 residues long. The CDR3 spells CASSSGQLGTEAFF. The CDR3 DNA sequence: TGTGCCAGCAGCTCGGGACAGCTGGGCACTGAAGCTTTCTTT.

This rearrangement joins TRBV6-5 to TRBJ1-2, with D unclear. Per germline, CDR1 MNHEY and CDR2 SVGAGI. The V gene lost 6 bases and the J gene lost 2 bases, with 10 bases spanning the gap. The length of the CDR3 is 13 residues. The CDR3 DNA is TGTGCCAGCAGGGACTCCGTCAACTATGGCTACACCTTC. It translates to CASRDSVNYGYTF.

The chain joins TRBV12-3 or TRBV12-4 to TRBJ2-7, with D possibly TRBD1 on 6 matching bases. The CDR3 loop spans 13 amino acids. V was pared by 6 bases and J by 11 bases, with 20 bases between. The CDR3 nucleotides read TGTGCCAGCAGGGGGGACACGGTGTCTAAGAAGTACTTC. Residues: CASRGDTVSKKYF.